This TCR beta chain was captured in a study of naive and memory T cell subsets. Study observations and caveats: No ground truth validated the naive and memory repertoire findings. Naive and memory subsets had different power law exponents for TCR abundance. A few larger clonotypes appeared in naive repertoires, especially CD8, possibly memory cells re-expressing CD45RA.

Two oligonucleotides, mixed equimolar, formed the beta constant-region primer covering TRBC1 and TRBC2. The ligated cDNA underwent four PCR rounds using SP2 and nested alpha and beta constant-region primers. A 12-nucleotide UMI and the SP2 primer were added to the cDNA 3' end by oligonucleotide ligation. TCRdb re-analysed the UMI-ligation and nested PCR reads in MiXCR, keeping a single row per CDR3 protein. The sample contains roughly 150,000 distinct CDR3 sequences, approximately 20% of which appear only once. The sample holds a few counts of this clonotype. Its target is not known. The CDR3 totals 15 residues. Losses at the gene ends were 2 bases for V and 5 bases for J; bases not matched to a gene: 8. Germline V gene sequence: CDR1 MDHEN, CDR2 SYDVKM.

The rearrangement joins TRBV28 to TRBJ1-1, with 7 bases that match TRBD1. Sequencing was done on a sample of naive CD8+ T cells from blood. The receptor comes from a human donor in good health. Here the CDR3 DNA reads TGTGCCAGCAGTTTAGTGTCGACAGGGTGGACTGAAGCTTTCTTT. This codes for CASSLVSTGWTEAFF.